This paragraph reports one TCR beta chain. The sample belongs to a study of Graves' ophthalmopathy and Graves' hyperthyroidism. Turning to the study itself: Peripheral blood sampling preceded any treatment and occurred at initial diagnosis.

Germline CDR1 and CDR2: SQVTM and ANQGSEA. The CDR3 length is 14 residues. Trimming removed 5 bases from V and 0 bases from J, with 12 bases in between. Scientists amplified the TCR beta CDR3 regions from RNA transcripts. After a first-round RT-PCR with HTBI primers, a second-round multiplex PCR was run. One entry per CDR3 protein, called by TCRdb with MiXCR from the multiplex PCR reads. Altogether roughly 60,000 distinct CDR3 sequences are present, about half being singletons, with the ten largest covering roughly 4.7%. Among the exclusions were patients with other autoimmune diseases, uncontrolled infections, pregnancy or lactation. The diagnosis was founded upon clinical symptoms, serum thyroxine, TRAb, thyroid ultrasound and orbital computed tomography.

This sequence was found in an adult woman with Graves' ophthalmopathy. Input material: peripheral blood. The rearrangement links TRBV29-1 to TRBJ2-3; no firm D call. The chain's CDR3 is CSVYGVISTDTQYF. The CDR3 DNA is TGCAGCGTTTATGGGGTGATTAGCACAGATACGCAGTATTTT.